The 26 T cell receptor beta chains below were found in one sample sequenced in a study of T cells in localized non-small cell lung cancer. Sequenced by immunoSEQ multiplex PCR; TCRdb stores in-frame clones only, minus some. The sample records 25,000 to 30,000 clones, around 83% being singletons. The source material was peripheral blood, sampled before any cancer treatment. Receptor source: a woman aged 40 to 75 with stage I lung adenocarcinoma.

This rearrangement joins TRBV29-1 to TRBJ2-2; 7 bases match TRBD2. This CDR3 region has 16 residues. Trimming removed 7 bases from V and 2 bases from J; junction bases left unmatched: 13. Looked up from germline, CDR1 is SQVTM and CDR2 is ANQGSEA. The CDR3 DNA reads as TGCAGCGCCTTCGGGAGGATAGGTCTAAACACCGGGGAGCTGTTTTTT. Protein: CSAFGRIGLNTGELFF.

The chain couples TRBV19 to TRBJ1-4; the D gene is possibly TRBD1 (6 bases). This CDR3 has 14 amino acids. The germline CDR1 and CDR2 sequences are LNHDA and SQIVND (reference sequence). Trimming removed 6 bases at V and 8 bases at J, with 16 bases between. CDR3 DNA: TGTGCCAGTAGCCCCGACAGGAGTCGAGAAAAACTGTTTTTT. This codes for CASSPDRSREKLFF.

The chain recombines TRBV7-8 with TRBJ1-5; weak D call: TRBD1 (6 bases). Trimming took 1 base from V and 7 from J, leaving 11 bases between them. Germline V gene data show CDR1 as SGHVS and CDR2 as FQNEAQ. This CDR3 has 14 residues. CDR3 protein: CASSLVTGYQPQHF. The CDR3 bases are TGTGCCAGCAGCTTAGTAACAGGGTACCAGCCCCAGCATTTT.

This rearrangement joins TRBV5-4 to TRBJ2-1; TRBD1 might be the D (7 bases). The CDR3 extends over 16 amino acids. V lost 0 bases and J 0 bases, leaving 10 bases between the germline ends. CDR1 is SGHNT, CDR2 YYREEE, per germline (reference sequence). The CDR3 DNA is TGTGCCAGCAGCTTGGCAGGGGGGACCTCCTACAATGAGCAGTTCTTC. Protein product: CASSLAGGTSYNEQFF.

This clone was detected a few times. This chain joins TRBV5-1 and TRBJ2-7; D unclear. The CDR3 contains 11 residues. V shed 5 bases and J shed 5 bases, with 8 bases lying between them. Germline V lookup: CDR1 SGHRS, CDR2 YFSETQ. The CDR3 spells CASSEHDEQYF. DNA of the CDR3: TGCGCCAGCAGTGAGCACGACGAGCAGTACTTC.

This rearrangement joins TRBV18 to TRBJ2-3; D is uncertain. Between the trimmed V and J ends, which lost 4 bases and 7 bases, there was a span of 15 bases. CDR3 length equals 14 residues. The germline V gene encodes CDR1 KGHSH and CDR2 LQKENI. The CDR3 protein is CASSLPLATNTQYF. The CDR3 DNA is TGTGCCAGCTCACTCCCTCTTGCGACGAATACGCAGTATTTT.

The CDR3: CASSFVDSSSYNEQFF. CDR3 DNA: TGTGCCAGCAGCTTCGTTGACAGTAGCTCCTACAATGAGCAGTTCTTC. The chain has TRBV5-4 and TRBJ2-1, with a weak D call TRBD1 (5 bases). The germline V gene has CDR1 SGHNT and CDR2 YYREEE (reference sequence). V lost 2 bases to trimming and J lost 0 bases, with 12 bases between them. CDR3 length: 16 residues. The full variable domain, rest sourced from reference TRBV5-4 and TRBJ2-1, is ETGVTQSPTHLIKTRGQQVTLRCSSQSGHNTVSWYQQALGQGPQFIFQYYREEENGRGNFPPRFSGLQFPNYSSELNVNALELDDSALYLCASSFVDSSSYNEQFFGPGTRLTVL.

The V gene is TRBV5-1, the J gene TRBJ2-1, with D uncertain. The germline V gene encodes CDR1 SGHRS and CDR2 YFSETQ. This CDR3 region has 16 residues. The V gene lost 0 bases and the J gene lost 0 bases, with 10 bases spanning the gap. The CDR3 sequence is CASSLGDTSSYNEQFF. DNA of the CDR3: TGCGCCAGCAGCTTGGGAGACACCAGCTCCTACAATGAGCAGTTCTTC. The full variable domain, with the rest looked up from reference TRBV5-1 and TRBJ2-1, is KAGVTQTPRYLIKTRGQQVTLSCSPISGHRSVSWYQQTPGQGLQFLFEYFSETQRNKGNFPGRFSGRQFSNSRSEMNVSTLELGDSALYLCASSLGDTSSYNEQFFGPGTRLTVL.

The CDR3 is CATSRDQARQETQYF. The CDR3 region has the DNA TGTGCCACCAGCAGAGATCAAGCCAGGCAAGAGACCCAGTACTTC. The V gene is TRBV15, the J gene TRBJ2-5; D not certain. Germline-derived CDR1 and CDR2 are LNHNV and YYDKDF (reference sequence). The CDR3 consists of 15 residues. Trimming cost V 0 bases and J 2 bases, with 10 bases left between them.

This clone was counted a single time. The CDR3 loop is CASSSGQGGTGSGNTIYF. CDR3 nucleotide sequence: TGTGCCAGCAGCTCGGGACAGGGGGGAACAGGCTCTGGAAACACCATATATTTT. This chain uses TRBV7-9 with TRBJ1-3; 11 bases align to TRBD1. CDR3 length: 18 residues. Per germline, CDR1 SEHNR and CDR2 FQNEAQ (reference sequence). The J segment lost 0 bases and the V segment lost 4 bases, leaving 8 bases of the junction unmatched.

This sequence joins TRBV10-2 and TRBJ2-1; possible D gene TRBD1, 5 bases. This CDR3 has 16 amino acids. Germline V gene data show CDR1 as WSHSY and CDR2 as SAAADI. Trimming pared 0 bases from V and 5 bases from J, leaving 14 bases between. The CDR3 DNA follows: TGCGCCAGCAGTGAGTCGATGCAGGGTCCTAACAATGAGCAGTTCTTC. Its translation: CASSESMQGPNNEQFF.

The chain carries TRBV4-1 and TRBJ1-2, with unresolved D. CDR1 and CDR2 (germline): MGHRA, YSYEKL. V lost 1 base, J lost 6 bases, and 9 bases lay in between. The CDR3 spans 13 residues. CDR3 sequence: CASSQGDKDGYTF. DNA for the CDR3: TGCGCCAGCAGCCAAGGGGATAAGGATGGCTACACCTTC.

This clone showed up just once. J is TRBJ2-5 and V is TRBV6-5, with D maybe TRBD2 (6 bases). The CDR3 is made up of 15 amino acids. The germline V gene encodes CDR1 MNHEY and CDR2 SVGAGI. Trimming took off 0 bases at V and 0 bases at J, with 8 bases between the two ends. This chain's CDR3 is CASSYSGGYQETQYF. Written as DNA, the CDR3 is TGTGCCAGCAGTTACTCGGGGGGATACCAAGAGACCCAGTACTTC.

This chain connects TRBV5-1 to TRBJ2-4; the match to TRBD1 covers 7 bases. Per the germline V gene, CDR1 is SGHRS and CDR2 is YFSETQ. V lost 4 bases and J lost 5; bases outside the gene matches: 12. The CDR3 has 16 residues. The CDR3 loop is CASSLAPGGSENIQYF. The CDR3 DNA reads TGCGCCAGCAGCCTGGCCCCAGGGGGATCGGAAAACATTCAGTACTTC.

For the CDR3, the DNA is TGCGCCAGCAGCTTGGTTGGGACCACCGGTGAGCAGTTCTTC. Translated, it gives CASSLVGTTGEQFF. This chain connects TRBV5-1 to TRBJ2-1; either TRBD1 or TRBD2 may supply D (5 bases each). Trimming took off 0 bases at V and 9 bases at J, with 13 bases between the two ends. CDR3 length: 14 amino acids. The V gene's germline CDR1 is SGHRS and CDR2 YFSETQ.

In its sample, this clone was seen a few times. The chain combines TRBV29-1 with TRBJ2-5; D gene unclear. The V end was cut by 6 bases, the J end by 5 bases, with 13 bases between. This CDR3 has 12 amino acids. CDR1 and CDR2 from the germline V gene are SQVTM and ANQGSEA. The CDR3 nucleotides are TGCAGCGTCCGCGTGGGTGGGGAGACCCAGTACTTC. Translated, it gives CSVRVGGETQYF.

This clone was observed a handful of times. This sequence joins TRBV6-1 and TRBJ1-3, with D perhaps matching TRBD1 (6 bases). The germline gives CDR1 MNHNS, CDR2 SASEGT. Trimming took 3 bases from V and 3 from J, leaving 9 bases between them. The CDR3 has 14 amino acids. The CDR3 sequence: CASSDPTGGNTIYF. CDR3 sequence (DNA): TGTGCCAGCAGTGACCCGACAGGTGGAAACACCATATATTTT.

The CDR3 region has the DNA TGTGCCAGCAGCGACACCGGGACCCCACCGACAGATACGCAGTATTTT. Its translation is CASSDTGTPPTDTQYF. The chain carries TRBV7-8 and TRBJ2-3; the D call may be TRBD1 or TRBD2 (5 bases each). Germline CDR1 SGHVS, CDR2 FQNEAQ. With 5 bases removed from V and 3 bases from J, the gap between germline ends came to 18 bases. The CDR3 is 16 amino acids. Full variable domain (missing parts from reference TRBV7-8 and TRBJ2-3): GAGVSQSPRYKVAKRGQDVALRCDPISGHVSLFWYQQALGQGPEFLTYFQNEAQLDKSGLPSDRFFAERPEGSVSTLKIQRTQQEDSAVYLCASSDTGTPPTDTQYFGPGTRLTVL.

This chain connects TRBV6-6 to TRBJ1-6, with TRBD1 identical over 8 bases. The trim removed 6 bases at V and 7 bases at J, leaving 8 bases unmatched. Germline CDR1 reads MNHNY; CDR2 reads SVGAGI (reference sequence). The CDR3 runs to 15 residues. In nucleotides, the CDR3 is TGTGCCAGCAGGCCGGGACAGGAAGACAATTCACCCCTCCACTTT. This codes for CASRPGQEDNSPLHF.

The rearrangement links TRBV6-6 to TRBJ2-5; 16 bases agree with TRBD2. Unmatched junction bases numbered 5, after V lost 5 bases and J lost 5 bases. Germline V gives CDR1 MNHNY, CDR2 SVGAGI (reference sequence). The CDR3 extends over 16 amino acids. CDR3 bases: TGTGCCAGCAGTATGGGACTAGCGGGGGGGTTTGAGACCCAGTACTTC. It codes for CASSMGLAGGFETQYF.

This chain links TRBV12-5 with TRBJ1-1; TRBD1 matches at 7 bases. The trim removed 7 bases at V and 4 bases at J, leaving 6 bases unmatched. This CDR3 contains 13 residues. Germline V lookup: CDR1 LGHNT, CDR2 FRNRAP. CDR3 protein: CASAPRGSTEAFF. The CDR3 nucleotides read TGTGCTAGTGCCCCCAGGGGGAGCACTGAAGCTTTCTTT.

In this sample, this clone turned up once. J is TRBJ1-5 and V is TRBV4-3; D is ambiguous. The CDR3 totals 15 residues. Trimming cost V 0 bases and J 3 bases, with 9 bases left between them. Germline V gene sequence: CDR1 LGHNA, CDR2 YSLEER. The CDR3 loop is CASSQDRGFNQPQHF. CDR3 DNA sequence: TGCGCCAGCAGCCAAGATCGCGGCTTCAATCAGCCCCAGCATTTT.

This chain uses TRBV6-6 with TRBJ1-4; 8 bases are a match to TRBD1. Germline V gives CDR1 MNHNY, CDR2 SVGAGI (reference sequence). The CDR3 is 16 amino acids. V gave up 7 bases and J gave up 3 bases; unmatched junction bases: 10. The CDR3 DNA is TGTGCCAGCAAAGATACAGGGGGTATCGCTAATGAAAAACTGTTTTTT. It is translated as CASKDTGGIANEKLFF.

This chain connects TRBV7-2 to TRBJ2-5; D is unresolved. V lost 2 bases and J 5 bases, leaving 9 bases between the germline ends. This CDR3 is 13 amino acids long. Looked up from germline, CDR1 is SGHTA and CDR2 is FQGNSA. In DNA form, the CDR3 reads TGTGCCAGCAGCTTATCGGGCCTGGAGACCCAGTACTTC. Translation gives CASSLSGLETQYF.

The genes are TRBV29-1 and TRBJ1-2; D is perhaps TRBD1 (6 bases). The CDR3 covers 13 residues. V dropped 6 bases and J dropped 4 bases, with 15 bases sitting between them. Germline V CDR1 and CDR2: SQVTM, ANQGSEA. This chain's CDR3 is CSVGGRGGYGYTF. DNA of the CDR3: TGCAGCGTGGGTGGCAGGGGAGGCTATGGCTACACCTTC.

The chain combines TRBV7-2 with TRBJ1-1; tentatively, D is TRBD1 (5 bases). V lost 4 bases and J 0 bases, leaving 15 bases between the germline ends. This CDR3 is 16 amino acids long. Per the germline V gene, CDR1 is SGHTA and CDR2 is FQGNSA. CDR3 in DNA: TGTGCCAGCAGCTATCAAATGGGGGGACTGAACACTGAAGCTTTCTTT. It codes for CASSYQMGGLNTEAFF.